This passage covers 30 T cell receptor beta chains from one sample sequenced in a study of blood T cell repertoires in COVID-19. The table came from immunoSEQ multiplex PCR; TCRdb's copy has only in-frame clones and leaves some out. This table has about 180,000 clones, around nine tenths appearing once. Sample: peripheral blood. These receptors were collected from a woman in her 70s with COVID-19, enrolled during active disease.

The genes are TRBV3-1 (or the pseudogene TRBV3-2) and TRBJ2-5, with D possibly matching TRBD2 (5 bases). Trimming removed 1 base at V and 5 bases at J, with 23 bases between. There are 18 residues in the CDR3. The germline V gene has CDR1 LGHDT and CDR2 YNNKEL (reference sequence). The CDR3 bases are TGTGCCAGCAGCCAAGTCGTTGGTGGGAGTCACCAAGGGGAGACCCAGTACTTC. Amino acid sequence: CASSQVVGGSHQGETQYF.

The V gene is TRBV5-8, the J gene TRBJ1-6; 12 positions match TRBD1. V was pared by 4 bases and J by 14 bases, with 7 bases of the junction left unmatched. CDR3 length: 14 amino acids. CDR1 and CDR2 from the germline V gene are SGHTS and YDEGEE. The CDR3 DNA reads as TGTGCCAGCAGCCCGGGACAGGGGGCTCCGTCCCTCCACTTT. The encoded protein is CASSPGQGAPSLHF.

With respect to this clone: An end of the junction differs from the germline gene, which may be a read error. This sequence joins TRBV7-7 and TRBJ2-1, with TRBD2 identical over 11 bases. The CDR3 loop spans 15 amino acids. Germline assignment: CDR1 SSHAT and CDR2 FNYEAQ (reference sequence). The CDR3 is CASSLGSSGRNEQFF. The CDR3 DNA reads as TGTGCTAGCAGCCTAGGGTCTAGCGGGAGGAATGAGCAGTTCTTC.

CDR3 sequence: CASSPRPTGVGTEAFF. The CDR3 region has the DNA TGTGCCAGCAGCCCACGCCCTACAGGGGTGGGCACTGAAGCTTTCTTT. This sequence joins TRBV13 and TRBJ1-1; TRBD1 matches at 7 bases. Trimming removed 5 bases from V and 4 bases from J; junction bases left unmatched: 13. CDR3 length: 16 amino acids. CDR1 and CDR2 from the germline V gene are PRHDT and FYEKMQ (reference sequence).

This clone was seen a handful of times. V usage is TRBV6-5 and J usage is TRBJ1-5; D call uncertain. This CDR3 region has 15 residues. Trimming pared 6 bases from V and 5 bases from J, leaving 17 bases between. The germline gives CDR1 MNHEY, CDR2 SVGAGI. CDR3 loop: CASRVGGNSDQPQHF. The CDR3 DNA sequence: TGTGCCAGCAGAGTCGGCGGGAACTCAGATCAGCCCCAGCATTTT.

The CDR3 here is CASSQGGAVYNEQFF. In nucleotides, the CDR3 is TGTGCCAGCAGCCAAGGAGGAGCGGTTTACAATGAGCAGTTCTTC. The J gene is TRBJ2-1, the V gene TRBV3-1 (or the pseudogene TRBV3-2); tentatively, D is TRBD2 (5 bases). Germline CDR1 LGHDT, CDR2 YNNKEL (reference sequence). The CDR3 has 15 residues. Trimming pared 1 base from V and 4 bases from J, leaving 11 bases between.

CDR3 DNA sequence: TGTGCCACCACGGACAGGGGAAGGGGCTACACCTTC. Its translation: CATTDRGRGYTF. The V and J genes are TRBV27 and TRBJ1-2; 9 nucleotides line up with TRBD1. CDR3 size: 12 residues. Unmatched junction bases numbered 8, after V lost 10 bases and J lost 8 bases. Looked up from germline, CDR1 is MNHEY and CDR2 is SMNVEV (reference sequence).

The chain links TRBV18 to TRBJ2-3; the D gene is possibly TRBD2 (6 bases). V was trimmed by 6 bases and J by 3 bases, leaving 16 bases between them. The CDR3 length is 15 residues. Germline V lookup: CDR1 KGHSH, CDR2 LQKENI. CDR3 bases: TGTGCCAGCTCTTCTTACTCGGAGGGGACAGATACGCAGTATTTT. It translates to CASSSYSEGTDTQYF.

This rearrangement joins TRBV10-3 to TRBJ2-7; D is uncertain. The CDR3 is 12 amino acids. Germline V gene lookup returns CDR1 ENHRY and CDR2 SYGVKD. Trimming shortened V by 5 bases and J by 3 bases, and 8 bases separated the two germline ends. The CDR3 loop is CAISPGDYEQYF. The CDR3 nucleotides read TGTGCCATCAGTCCCGGTGACTACGAGCAGTACTTC.

This sequence joins TRBV7-3 and TRBJ2-1; a possible D gene is TRBD2 (6 bases). CDR3 length equals 14 residues. V was cut by 2 bases and J by 8 bases, with 13 bases left in between. The germline V gene has CDR1 SGHTA and CDR2 FQGTGA. The CDR3 DNA reads TGTGCCAGCAGCTTAGTAGGGTCGGGAGATGAGCAGTTCTTC. Its translation is CASSLVGSGDEQFF.

This chain joins TRBV5-4 and TRBJ1-2; 7 bases agree with TRBD1. The CDR3 runs to 15 residues. J lost 2 bases, V lost 4 bases, and 8 bases had no gene match. Germline V CDR1 and CDR2: SGHNT, YYREEE (reference sequence). The CDR3 coding sequence is TGTGCCAGCAGCCCAAACAGGGGTCGGAACTATGGCTACACCTTC. Protein sequence: CASSPNRGRNYGYTF.

This chain's CDR3 is CASSLGQGGNTEAFF. The CDR3 DNA reads as TGTGCCAGCAGTCTAGGACAGGGGGGGAACACTGAAGCTTTCTTT. The chain employs TRBV27 and TRBJ1-1; TRBD1 agrees at 10 bases. Germline V lookup: CDR1 MNHEY, CDR2 SMNVEV (reference sequence). V shed 5 bases, J shed 1 base, and the junction held 4 bases outside the gene matches. This CDR3 comprises 15 residues.

The sample holds a few counts of this clone. The V gene is TRBV7-2, the J gene TRBJ1-1; D gene ambiguous. The germline CDR1 and CDR2 sequences are SGHTA and FQGNSA. The CDR3 is 14 amino acids. Trimming left V 4 bases short and J 0 bases short, with 9 bases between. CDR3: CASSYRSVNTEAFF. The CDR3 bases are TGTGCCAGCAGCTATCGGTCCGTGAACACTGAAGCTTTCTTT.

This chain connects TRBV7-2 to TRBJ1-2; 12 bases align to TRBD1. This CDR3 comprises 15 residues. Germline V gene sequence: CDR1 SGHTA, CDR2 FQGNSA. Trimming took 5 bases from V and 4 from J; bases not matched to a gene: 5. CDR3 protein: CASSPGTGGGYGYTF. The CDR3 nucleotides are TGTGCCAGCAGCCCAGGGACAGGGGGCGGCTATGGCTACACCTTC.

The chain links TRBV19 to TRBJ1-5; no clear D. There are 16 residues in the CDR3. Germline-derived CDR1 and CDR2 are LNHDA and SQIVND (reference sequence). Trimming left V 3 bases short and J 3 bases short, with 15 bases between. CDR3 sequence reads: CASSMASGLPNQPQHF. The CDR3 bases are TGTGCCAGTAGTATGGCTTCTGGTTTACCCAATCAGCCCCAGCATTTT.

The CDR3 bases are TGTGCCAGCAGTGCCGACAGAAACACCGGGGAGCTGTTTTTT. Its translation: CASSADRNTGELFF. This rearrangement joins TRBV2 to TRBJ2-2, with D possibly being TRBD1 (5 bases). This CDR3 has 14 amino acids. Germline assignment: CDR1 SNHLY and CDR2 FYNNEI. V was shortened by 4 bases and J by 2 bases, with 8 bases between the two germline ends.

This chain uses TRBV5-1 with TRBJ2-5; TRBD1 matches at 8 bases. CDR1 and CDR2 (germline): SGHRS, YFSETQ. This CDR3 has 13 amino acids. J gave up 4 bases and V 4 bases, and 3 bases lay outside the gene matches. In DNA form, the CDR3 reads TGCGCCAGCAGCACCGACAGGGGAGAGACCCAGTACTTC. It specifies CASSTDRGETQYF.

V gene TRBV30 combines with J gene TRBJ1-1, with 9 bases matching TRBD1. The CDR3 runs to 15 residues. The V segment lost 2 bases and the J segment 4 bases; nucleotides outside the gene matches: 8. The germline V gene has CDR1 GTSNPN and CDR2 SVGIG (reference sequence). CDR3 protein: CAWSYGGTGSTEAFF. The CDR3 DNA follows: TGTGCCTGGAGTTATGGGGGGACAGGGTCCACTGAAGCTTTCTTT.

This chain joins TRBV5-1 and TRBJ2-7, with 14 bases identical to TRBD2. Germline CDR1 SGHRS, CDR2 YFSETQ. The V segment lost 4 bases and the J segment 5 bases; nucleotides outside the gene matches: 8. This CDR3 has 16 amino acids. This CDR3 is CASSMRLAGGPHEQYF. CDR3 DNA: TGCGCCAGCAGCATGCGACTAGCGGGAGGGCCCCACGAGCAGTACTTC.

Points on this clone: A read error may produce the germline difference seen at one junction end. V gene TRBV29-1 combines with J gene TRBJ1-4; maybe TRBD1 (6 bases). Germline V gene sequence: CDR1 SQVTM, CDR2 ANQGSEA. The CDR3 extends over 16 amino acids. The CDR3 reads CSVEGVGDTLMKGEIF. CDR3 DNA sequence: TGCAGCGTTGAAGGGGTGGGGGACACCTTAATGAAAGGGGAAATTTTT.

The V and J genes are TRBV30 and TRBJ2-7, with D perhaps matching TRBD1 (5 bases). The CDR3 spans 14 residues. Germline lookup yields CDR1 GTSNPN and CDR2 SVGIG (reference sequence). The V end was cut by 5 bases, the J end by 6 bases, with 20 bases between. For the CDR3, the DNA is TGTGCCTGGCGGCCGCCAGGGAAGGGTGGCGAGCAGTACTTC. Amino acids: CAWRPPGKGGEQYF.

CDR3 sequence: CASSTGGSLDEQFF. CDR3 in DNA: TGTGCCAGCAGTACAGGGGGCTCATTGGATGAGCAGTTCTTC. The chain carries TRBV6-5 and TRBJ2-1, with 9 bases matching TRBD1. Germline V lookup: CDR1 MNHEY, CDR2 SVGAGI. The J segment lost 8 bases and the V segment lost 5 bases, leaving 7 bases of the junction unmatched. CDR3 length: 14 residues.

The chain has TRBV27 and TRBJ2-7; 10 nucleotides align to TRBD2. This CDR3 region has 15 residues. Germline CDR1 is MNHEY and CDR2 is SMNVEV (reference sequence). Germline trimming cut 4 bases from V and 3 bases from J; bases unmatched to any gene: 6. The CDR3 DNA is TGTGCCAGCAGTTATCTAAGCGGGAGGGGCTACGAGCAGTACTTC. It specifies CASSYLSGRGYEQYF.

The chain uses TRBV7-2 and TRBJ1-1; D is unresolved. This CDR3 has 12 amino acids. Per germline, CDR1 SGHTA and CDR2 FQGNSA. V lost 5 bases and J lost 8, with 12 bases in between. CDR3 DNA sequence: TGTGCCAGCAGCCTGACCTTCGGGGAAGCTTTCTTT. This codes for CASSLTFGEAFF. The full variable domain, with the rest looked up from reference TRBV7-2 and TRBJ1-1, is GAGVSQSPSNKVTEKGKDVELRCDPISGHTALYWYRQSLGQGLEFLIYFQGNSAPDKSGLPSDRFSAERTGGSVSTLTIQRTQQEDSAVYLCASSLTFGEAFFGQGTRLTVV.

The V and J genes are TRBV5-1 and TRBJ1-3; TRBD1 is a possible D gene (6 bases). CDR1 is SGHRS and CDR2 is YFSETQ in the germline V gene. V was trimmed by 4 bases and J by 1 base, leaving 9 bases between them. This CDR3 has 14 residues. The CDR3 protein is CASSPQGSGNTIYF. CDR3 DNA: TGCGCCAGCAGCCCTCAGGGGTCTGGAAACACCATATATTTT.

The J gene is TRBJ1-6, the V gene TRBV3-1 (or the pseudogene TRBV3-2); D gene unclear. CDR1 and CDR2 (germline): LGHDT, YNNKEL (reference sequence). Trimming left V 4 bases short and J 0 bases short, with 16 bases between. CDR3 length: 18 amino acids. The CDR3 is CASSRIGGPSSYNSPLHF. For the CDR3, the DNA is TGTGCCAGCAGCCGGATCGGCGGGCCTAGCTCCTATAATTCACCCCTCCACTTT.

The CDR3 loop is CASSKSDNEQFF. In DNA form, the CDR3 reads TGTGCCAGCAGTAAGTCGGACAATGAGCAGTTCTTC. The J gene is TRBJ2-1, the V gene TRBV2; D not resolved. Germline V gives CDR1 SNHLY, CDR2 FYNNEI. Trimming removed 5 bases at V and 5 bases at J, with 7 bases between. The CDR3 has 12 residues.

This chain joins TRBV5-6 and TRBJ2-5; D call uncertain. Germline-derived CDR1 and CDR2 are SGHDT and YYEEEE. Trimming took off 0 bases at V and 5 bases at J, with 8 bases between the two ends. This CDR3 spans 13 amino acids. The CDR3 here is CASSLVPRETQYF. CDR3 DNA sequence: TGTGCCAGCAGCTTGGTTCCCCGGGAGACCCAGTACTTC.

The rearrangement links TRBV18 to TRBJ1-1; D remains ambiguous. From germline, CDR1 is KGHSH and CDR2 LQKENI. The V and J ends lost 0 bases and 5 bases respectively, with 13 bases between them. This CDR3 has 15 amino acids. CDR3 protein: CASSPPVGTRTEAFF. The CDR3 DNA is TGTGCCAGCTCACCACCAGTCGGTACTAGGACTGAAGCTTTCTTT.

V gene TRBV7-9 combines with J gene TRBJ1-2, with D tentatively TRBD1 (5 bases). Trimming removed 5 bases at V and 4 bases at J, with 14 bases between. This CDR3 spans 14 amino acids. Germline loops: CDR1 SEHNR, CDR2 FQNEAQ (reference sequence). The CDR3 coding sequence is TGTGCCAGCAGCCTTCAGGGTTTTAGCTATGGCTACACCTTC. As protein: CASSLQGFSYGYTF.